Only a few counts were recorded for the clone carrying this T cell receptor (beta chain). No antigen is known for it. Time point defined: week 11, during vaccination. A 20-mer mutant IDH1 peptide at 300 ug was injected subcutaneously with topical imiquimod. This entry belongs to a study of a mutant IDH1 vaccine in newly diagnosed glioma. Study details: The earlier regimen, radiotherapy, temozolomide, or both, was most often both.

The CDR3 has 15 residues. Trimming took 6 bases from V and 0 from J, leaving 12 bases between them. Germline lookup yields CDR1 MDHEN and CDR2 SYDVKM. Assay used: immunoSEQ multiplex PCR; TCRdb lists only in-frame clones, some missing. The sample holds around 120,000 clones; around four fifths are singletons and the top ten take under 5.5%. Study-wide results and limits: Top peripheral T cell clonotype shifts appeared unrelated to pseudoprogression.

The chain uses TRBV28 and TRBJ1-3; possibly TRBD1 for D (6 bases). This clonotype originated in a man aged 35 to 55 with glioma. The material was PBMCs, obtained from a glioma patient whose treatment included an IDH1 peptide vaccine. CDR3 sequence (DNA): TGTGCCAGCAGCATAACAGGGCGCTCTGGAAACACCATATATTTT. Its translation is CASSITGRSGNTIYF.